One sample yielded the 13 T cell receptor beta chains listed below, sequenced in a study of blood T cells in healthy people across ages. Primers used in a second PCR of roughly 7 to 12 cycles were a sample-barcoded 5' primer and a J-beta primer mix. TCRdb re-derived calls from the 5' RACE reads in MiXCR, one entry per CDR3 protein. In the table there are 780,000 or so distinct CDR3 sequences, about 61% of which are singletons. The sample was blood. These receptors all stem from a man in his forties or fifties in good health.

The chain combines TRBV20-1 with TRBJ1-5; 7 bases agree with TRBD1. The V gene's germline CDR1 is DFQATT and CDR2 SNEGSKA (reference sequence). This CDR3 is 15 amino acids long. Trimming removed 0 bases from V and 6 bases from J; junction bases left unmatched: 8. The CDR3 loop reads CSARDLGQPGQPQHF. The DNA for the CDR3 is TGCAGTGCTAGAGATTTGGGACAGCCAGGTCAGCCCCAGCATTTT.

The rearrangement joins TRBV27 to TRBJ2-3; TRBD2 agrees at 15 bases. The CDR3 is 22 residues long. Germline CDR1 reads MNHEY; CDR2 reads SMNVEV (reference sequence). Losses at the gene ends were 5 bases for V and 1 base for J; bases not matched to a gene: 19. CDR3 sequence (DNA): TGTGCCAGCAGTCTCACCGGGACTAGCGGGGGGTCTCGTCTGGTCCGCACAGATACGCAGTATTTT. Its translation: CASSLTGTSGGSRLVRTDTQYF.

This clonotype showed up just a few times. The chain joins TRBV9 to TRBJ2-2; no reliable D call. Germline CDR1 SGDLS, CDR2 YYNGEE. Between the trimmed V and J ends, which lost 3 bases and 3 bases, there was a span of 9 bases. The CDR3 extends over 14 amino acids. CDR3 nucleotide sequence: TGTGCCAGCAGCGAGGACGGATACACCGGGGAGCTGTTTTTT. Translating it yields CASSEDGYTGELFF.

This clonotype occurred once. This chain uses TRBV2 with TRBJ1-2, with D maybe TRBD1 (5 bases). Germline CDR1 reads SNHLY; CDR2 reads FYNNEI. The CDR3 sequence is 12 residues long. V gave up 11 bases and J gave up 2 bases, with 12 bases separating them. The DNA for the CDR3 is TGTGCCGGTTCACAGGAGAACTATGGCTACACCTTC. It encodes CAGSQENYGYTF.

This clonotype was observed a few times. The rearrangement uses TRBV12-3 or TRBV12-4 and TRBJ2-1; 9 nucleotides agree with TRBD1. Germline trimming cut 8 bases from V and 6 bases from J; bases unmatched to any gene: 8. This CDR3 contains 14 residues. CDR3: CASAGGQGSNEQFF. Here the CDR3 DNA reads TGTGCCAGCGCCGGGGGACAGGGTTCCAATGAGCAGTTCTTC.

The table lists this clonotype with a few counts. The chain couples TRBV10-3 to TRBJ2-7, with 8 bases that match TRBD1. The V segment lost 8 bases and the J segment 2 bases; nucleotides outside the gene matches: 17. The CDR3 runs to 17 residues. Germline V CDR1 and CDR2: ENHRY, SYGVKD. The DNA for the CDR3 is TGTGCCATCGTCGCCCCCTCCCCAGGACAGGGCACCTACGAGCAGTACTTC. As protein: CAIVAPSPGQGTYEQYF.

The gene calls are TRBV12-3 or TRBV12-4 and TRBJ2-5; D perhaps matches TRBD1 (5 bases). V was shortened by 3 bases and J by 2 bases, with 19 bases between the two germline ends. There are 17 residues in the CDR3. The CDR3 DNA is TGTGCCAGCAGTTTCGTTGGGCAGGGCTCCAAGCAAGAGACCCAGTACTTC. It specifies CASSFVGQGSKQETQYF.

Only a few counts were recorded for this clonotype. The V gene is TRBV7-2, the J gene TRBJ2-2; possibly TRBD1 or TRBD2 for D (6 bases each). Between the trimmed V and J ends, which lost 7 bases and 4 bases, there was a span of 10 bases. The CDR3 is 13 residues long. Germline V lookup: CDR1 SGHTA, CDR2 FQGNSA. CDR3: CASIEGGTGELFF. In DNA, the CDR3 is TGTGCCAGCATTGAGGGGGGCACCGGGGAGCTGTTTTTT.

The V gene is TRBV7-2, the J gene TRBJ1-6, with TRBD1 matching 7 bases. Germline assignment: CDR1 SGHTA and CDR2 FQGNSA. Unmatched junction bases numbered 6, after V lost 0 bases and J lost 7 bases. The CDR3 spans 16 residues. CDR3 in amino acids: CASSLAATGTNSPLHF. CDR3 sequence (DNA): TGTGCCAGCAGCTTAGCCGCGACAGGGACGAATTCACCCCTCCACTTT. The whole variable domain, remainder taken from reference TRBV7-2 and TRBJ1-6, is GAGVSQSPSNKVTEKGKDVELRCDPISGHTALYWYRQSLGQGLEFLIYFQGNSAPDKSGLPSDRFSAERTGGSVSTLTIQRTQQEDSAVYLCASSLAATGTNSPLHFGNGTRLTVT.

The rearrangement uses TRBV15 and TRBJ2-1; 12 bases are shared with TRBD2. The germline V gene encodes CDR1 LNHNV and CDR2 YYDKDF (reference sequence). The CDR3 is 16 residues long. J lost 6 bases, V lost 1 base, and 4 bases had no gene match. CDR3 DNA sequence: TGTGCCACCAGCAGAGCTGGACTAGCGGGATTCAATGAGCAGTTCTTC. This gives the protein CATSRAGLAGFNEQFF. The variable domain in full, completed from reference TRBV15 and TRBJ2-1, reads DAMVIQNPRYQVTQFGKPVTLSCSQTLNHNVMYWYQQKSSQAPKLLFHYYDKDFNNEADTPDNFQSRRPNTSFCFLDIRSPGLGDTAMYLCATSRAGLAGFNEQFFGPGTRLTVL.

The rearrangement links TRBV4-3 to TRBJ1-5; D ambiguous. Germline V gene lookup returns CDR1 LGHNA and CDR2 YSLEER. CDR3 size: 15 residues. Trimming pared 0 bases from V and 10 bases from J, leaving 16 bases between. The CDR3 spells CASSQDSAPISPQHF. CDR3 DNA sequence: TGCGCCAGCAGCCAAGACAGTGCACCCATCAGCCCCCAGCATTTT.

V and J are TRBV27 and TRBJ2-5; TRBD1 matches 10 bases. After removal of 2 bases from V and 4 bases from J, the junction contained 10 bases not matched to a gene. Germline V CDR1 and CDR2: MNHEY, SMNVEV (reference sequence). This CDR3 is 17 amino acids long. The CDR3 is CASSLNRLRDRGETQYF. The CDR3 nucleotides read TGTGCCAGCAGTTTAAACCGACTCCGGGACAGGGGAGAGACCCAGTACTTC.

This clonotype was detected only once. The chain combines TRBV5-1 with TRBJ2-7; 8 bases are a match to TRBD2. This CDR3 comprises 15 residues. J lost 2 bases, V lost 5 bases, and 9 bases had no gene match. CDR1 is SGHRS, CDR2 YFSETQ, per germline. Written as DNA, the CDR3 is TGCGCCAGCAGTCCGTCCCCGGGAGGGACCTACGAGCAGTACTTC. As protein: CASSPSPGGTYEQYF.